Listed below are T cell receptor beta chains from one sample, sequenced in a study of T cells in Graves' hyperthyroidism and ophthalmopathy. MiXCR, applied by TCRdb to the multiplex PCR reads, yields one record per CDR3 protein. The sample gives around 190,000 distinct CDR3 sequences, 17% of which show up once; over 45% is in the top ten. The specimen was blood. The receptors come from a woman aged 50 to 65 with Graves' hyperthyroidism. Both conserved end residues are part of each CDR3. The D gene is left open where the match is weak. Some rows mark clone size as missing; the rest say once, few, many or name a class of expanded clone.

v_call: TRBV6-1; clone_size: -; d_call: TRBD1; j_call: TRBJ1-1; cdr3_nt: TGTGTCAGCAGACAGGGACAGTCGCGTGAAGCTTTCTTT; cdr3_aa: CVSRQGQSREAFF
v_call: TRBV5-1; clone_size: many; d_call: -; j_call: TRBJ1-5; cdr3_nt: TGCGCCAGCAGCCCAAATAGCAATCAGCCCCAGCATTTT; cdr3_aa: CASSPNSNQPQHF
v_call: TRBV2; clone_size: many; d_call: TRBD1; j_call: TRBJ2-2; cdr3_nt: TGTGCCAGCAGCCGGGACAGGGGAAGAGGGGAGCTGTTTTTT; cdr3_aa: CASSRDRGRGELFF
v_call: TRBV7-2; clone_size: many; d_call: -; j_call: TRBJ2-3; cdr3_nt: TGTGCCAGCAGCTTAATTGGGGGGAAAGATACGCAGTATTTT; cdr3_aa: CASSLIGGKDTQYF
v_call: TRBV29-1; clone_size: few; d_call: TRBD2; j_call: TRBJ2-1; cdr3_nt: TGCAGCGTTGGGAGCGGGAGCGGGGATGAGCAGTTCTTC; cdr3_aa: CSVGSGSGDEQFF
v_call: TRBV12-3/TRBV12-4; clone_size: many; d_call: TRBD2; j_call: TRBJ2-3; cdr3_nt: TGTGCCAGCAGTTTTGGGTCTAGCGGACTCAGCACAGATACGCAGTATTTT; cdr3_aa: CASSFGSSGLSTDTQYF
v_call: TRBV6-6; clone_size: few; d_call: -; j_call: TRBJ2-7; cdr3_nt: TGTGCCAGCAGTTACTCTACGGTCCTATCCTACGAGCAGTACTTC; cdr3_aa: CASSYSTVLSYEQYF
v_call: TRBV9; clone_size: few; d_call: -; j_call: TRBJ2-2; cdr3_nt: TGTGCCAGCAGCGTAGGACCCCTAGCGAACACCGGGGAGCTGTTTTTT; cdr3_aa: CASSVGPLANTGELFF
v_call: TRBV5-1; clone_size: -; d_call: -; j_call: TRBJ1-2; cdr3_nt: TGCGCCAGCAGCTTGGACAGGGAAAACTATGGCTACACCTTC; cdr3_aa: CASSLDRENYGYTF
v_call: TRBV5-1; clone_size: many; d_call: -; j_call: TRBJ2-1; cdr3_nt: TGCGCCAGCAGCTTGATAAGGGGCTCGTACAATGAGCAGTTCTTC; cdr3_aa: CASSLIRGSYNEQFF
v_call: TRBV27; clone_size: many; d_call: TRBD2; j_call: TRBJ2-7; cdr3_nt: TGTGCCAGCAGTTTAATCCGGGGGGGCGACGAGCAGTACTTC; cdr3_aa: CASSLIRGGDEQYF
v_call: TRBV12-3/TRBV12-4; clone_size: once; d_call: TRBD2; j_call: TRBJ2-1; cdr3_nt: TGTGCCAGCAGCTCGGGACTAGCGGGAGGAGCCTACAATGAGCAGTTCTTC; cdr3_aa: CASSSGLAGGAYNEQFF
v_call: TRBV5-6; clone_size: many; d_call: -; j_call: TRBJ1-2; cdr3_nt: TGTGCCAGCAGCCACGGACAGTCTAACTATGGCTACACCTTC; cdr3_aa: CASSHGQSNYGYTF
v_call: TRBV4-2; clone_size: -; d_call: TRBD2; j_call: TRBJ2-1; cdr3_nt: TGTGCCAGCAGAGGGACTACTCAAGGCAATGAGCAGTTCTTC; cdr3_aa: CASRGTTQGNEQFF
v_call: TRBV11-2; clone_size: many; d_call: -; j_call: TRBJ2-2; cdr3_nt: TGTGCCAGCATGTTCGATCTGTACACCGGGGAGCTGTTTTTT; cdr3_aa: CASMFDLYTGELFF
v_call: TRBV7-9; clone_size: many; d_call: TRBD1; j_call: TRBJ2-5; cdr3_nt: TGTGCCAGCAGCTTAGGTACAGGGGGCAAAGAGACCCAGTACTTC; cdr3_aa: CASSLGTGGKETQYF
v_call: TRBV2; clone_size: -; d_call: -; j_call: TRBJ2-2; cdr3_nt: TGTGCCATCCCCAAAAACAGCGTAAACACCGGGGAGCTGTTTTTT; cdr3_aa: CAIPKNSVNTGELFF
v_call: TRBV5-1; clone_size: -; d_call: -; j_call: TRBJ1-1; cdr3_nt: TGCGCCAGCAGCCACCCCAGGGGGAACACTGAAGCTTTCTTT; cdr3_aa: CASSHPRGNTEAFF
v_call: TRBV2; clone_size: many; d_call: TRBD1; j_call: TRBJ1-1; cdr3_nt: TGTGCCAGCAGATTCGAAGGACAGGGGACCACTGAAGCTTTCTTT; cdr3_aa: CASRFEGQGTTEAFF
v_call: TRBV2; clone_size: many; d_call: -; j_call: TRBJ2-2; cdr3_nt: TGTGCCAGCAGTGAAGGGGTGGCGAACTCGAACACCGGGGAGCTGTTTTTT; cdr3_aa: CASSEGVANSNTGELFF
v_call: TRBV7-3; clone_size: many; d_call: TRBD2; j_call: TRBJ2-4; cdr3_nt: TGTGCCAGCAGCCCTCGACTAGCGGGAGAAAACATTCAGTACTTC; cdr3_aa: CASSPRLAGENIQYF
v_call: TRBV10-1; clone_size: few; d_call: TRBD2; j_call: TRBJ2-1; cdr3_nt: TGCGCCAGCAGTACGACTAGCGGGAGGGGACGTGAGCAGTTCTTC; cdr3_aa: CASSTTSGRGREQFF
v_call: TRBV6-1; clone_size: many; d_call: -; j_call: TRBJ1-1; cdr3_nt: TGTGCCAGCAGTCACAAGCCGATCACTGAAGCTTTCTTT; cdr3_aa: CASSHKPITEAFF
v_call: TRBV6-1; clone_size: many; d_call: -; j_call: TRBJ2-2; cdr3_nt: TGTGCCAGCAGTGAGGTGACAACCGGGGAGCTGTTTTTT; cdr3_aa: CASSEVTTGELFF
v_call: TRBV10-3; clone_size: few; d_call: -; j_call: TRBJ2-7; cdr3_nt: TGTGCCATCAGTGAGTCCGCGTTAGAGCAGTACTTC; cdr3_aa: CAISESALEQYF
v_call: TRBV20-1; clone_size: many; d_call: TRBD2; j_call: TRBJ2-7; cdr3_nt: TGCAGTGTCAACGCGGGACTAGCGGTTGGTGGGTACGAGCAGTACTTC; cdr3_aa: CSVNAGLAVGGYEQYF
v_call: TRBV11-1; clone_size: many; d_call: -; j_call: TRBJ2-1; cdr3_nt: TGTGCCAGCAGCTCTACAGCGTTGGCCTACAATGAGCAGTTCTTC; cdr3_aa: CASSSTALAYNEQFF
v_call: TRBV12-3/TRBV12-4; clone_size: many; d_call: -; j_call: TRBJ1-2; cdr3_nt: TGTGCCAGCAGTCCCCAGCCGCCGGGTGCCTCCTATGGCTACACCTTC; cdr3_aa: CASSPQPPGASYGYTF
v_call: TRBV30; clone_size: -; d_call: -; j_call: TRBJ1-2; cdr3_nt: TGTGCCTGGAGTCCCCGCCTAGGGGGCTACACCTTC; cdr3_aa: CAWSPRLGGYTF
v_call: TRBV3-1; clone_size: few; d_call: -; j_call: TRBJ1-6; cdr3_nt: TGTGCCAGCAGCCAAGGTTCAGATAATTCACCCCTCCACTTT; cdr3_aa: CASSQGSDNSPLHF
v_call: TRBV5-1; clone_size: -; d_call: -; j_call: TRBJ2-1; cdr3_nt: TGCGCCAGCAGCTCTTATAGGGACGAAGATTTACGGCAGTTCTTC; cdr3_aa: CASSSYRDEDLRQFF
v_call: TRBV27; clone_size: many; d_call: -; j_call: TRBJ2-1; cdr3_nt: TGTGCCAGCATCCCGAAGGTTGGTTACAGCTCCTACAATGAGCAGTTCTTC; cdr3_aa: CASIPKVGYSSYNEQFF
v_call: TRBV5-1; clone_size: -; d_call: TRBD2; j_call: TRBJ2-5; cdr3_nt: TGCGCCAGCAGCCCCCAAGGAAAAGCGGGAGGGAGCCAGGAGACCCAGTACTTC; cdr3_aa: CASSPQGKAGGSQETQYF
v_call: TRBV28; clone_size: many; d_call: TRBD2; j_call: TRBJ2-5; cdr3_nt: TGTGCCAGCAGTACCCCGGGACTAGCGGGCCGCCAGTACTTC; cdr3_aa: CASSTPGLAGRQYF
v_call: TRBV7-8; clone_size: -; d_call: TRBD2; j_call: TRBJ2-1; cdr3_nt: TGTGCCAGCAGCTCGGGGACTAGCGCGAGGGCCTATGAGCAGTTCTTC; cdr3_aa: CASSSGTSARAYEQFF
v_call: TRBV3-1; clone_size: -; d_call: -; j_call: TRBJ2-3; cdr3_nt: TGTGCCAGCAGCCGAGGGGACACAGATACGCAGTATTTT; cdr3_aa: CASSRGDTDTQYF
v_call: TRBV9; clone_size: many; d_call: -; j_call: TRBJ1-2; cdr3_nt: TGTGCCAGCAGCGTAGCAGTCAGCCGGACAGCTAACTATGGCTACACCTTC; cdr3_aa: CASSVAVSRTANYGYTF
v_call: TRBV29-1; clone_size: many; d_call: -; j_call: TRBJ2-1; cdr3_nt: TGCAGCGTTGATAGGCGACAAGGATACAATGAGCAGTTCTTC; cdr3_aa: CSVDRRQGYNEQFF
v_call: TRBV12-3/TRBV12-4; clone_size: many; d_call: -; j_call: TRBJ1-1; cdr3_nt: TGTGCCAGCAGTTTTGAAGAAACCACTGAAGCTTTCTTT; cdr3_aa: CASSFEETTEAFF
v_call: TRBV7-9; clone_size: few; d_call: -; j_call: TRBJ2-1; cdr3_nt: TGTGCCAGCAGCTTATTTGACAGGAAAAACAATGAGCAGTTCTTC; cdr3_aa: CASSLFDRKNNEQFF
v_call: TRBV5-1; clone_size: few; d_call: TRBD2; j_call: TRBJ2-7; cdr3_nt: TGCGCCAGCAGCTTTACTAGCGGTGCCTACGAGCAGTACTTC; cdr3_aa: CASSFTSGAYEQYF
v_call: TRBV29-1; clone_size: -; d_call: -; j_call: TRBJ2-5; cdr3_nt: TGCAGCGTTGAAAAAATCGTAACAGAGACCCAGTACTTC; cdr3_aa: CSVEKIVTETQYF
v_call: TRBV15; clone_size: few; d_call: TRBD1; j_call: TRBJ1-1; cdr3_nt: TGTGCCACCAGCAGAGTCGTGGGGACAGGGTCGAGCACTGAAGCTTTCTTT; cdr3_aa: CATSRVVGTGSSTEAFF
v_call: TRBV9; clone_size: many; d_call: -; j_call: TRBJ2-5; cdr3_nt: TGTGCCAGCAGCGTAGGGACCTTCACTAAAGAGACCCAGTACTTC; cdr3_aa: CASSVGTFTKETQYF
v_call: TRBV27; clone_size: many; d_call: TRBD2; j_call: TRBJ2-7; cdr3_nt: TGTGCCAGCACGGGGGGGAGCTCCTACGAGCAGTACTTC; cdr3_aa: CASTGGSSYEQYF
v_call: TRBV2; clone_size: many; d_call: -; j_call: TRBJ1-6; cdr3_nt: TGTGCCAGCAGTGCAGGGGACTCACCCCTCCACTTT; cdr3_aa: CASSAGDSPLHF
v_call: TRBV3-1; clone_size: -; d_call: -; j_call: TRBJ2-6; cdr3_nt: TGTGCCAGCAGCCAAGAGAAGAGAACCTCTGGGGCCAACGTCCTGACTTTC; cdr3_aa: CASSQEKRTSGANVLTF
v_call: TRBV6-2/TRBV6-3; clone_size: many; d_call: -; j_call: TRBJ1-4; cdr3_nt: TGTGCCAGCAGTTACGAGGGAAGTTTCGAAAAACTGTTTTTT; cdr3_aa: CASSYEGSFEKLFF
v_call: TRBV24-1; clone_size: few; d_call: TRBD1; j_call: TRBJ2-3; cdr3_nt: TGTGCCACCAGTGCCCGCCCGGGACAGGGGCTTACGGATACGCAGTATTTT; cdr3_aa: CATSARPGQGLTDTQYF
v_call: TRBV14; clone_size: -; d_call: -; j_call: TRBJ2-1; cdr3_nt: TGTGCCAGCAGCCAAGACCTCGGGTCCCCCTCCTACAATGAGCAGTTCTTC; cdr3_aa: CASSQDLGSPSYNEQFF
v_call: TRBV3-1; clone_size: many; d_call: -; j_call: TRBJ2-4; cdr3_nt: TGTGCCAGCAGCCGACTAACAGGGAGAGACGACATTCAGTACTTC; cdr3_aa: CASSRLTGRDDIQYF
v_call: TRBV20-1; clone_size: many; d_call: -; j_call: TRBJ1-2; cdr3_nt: TGCAGTGCTAGAGAGCGAGGCTTACTCTATGGCTACACCTTC; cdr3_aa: CSARERGLLYGYTF
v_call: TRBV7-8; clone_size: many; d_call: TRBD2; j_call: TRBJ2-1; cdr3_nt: TGTGCCAGCAGCTTAGTTCTAGCGGGAGGGGCAGGCCTATACAATGAGCAGTTCTTC; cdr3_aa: CASSLVLAGGAGLYNEQFF